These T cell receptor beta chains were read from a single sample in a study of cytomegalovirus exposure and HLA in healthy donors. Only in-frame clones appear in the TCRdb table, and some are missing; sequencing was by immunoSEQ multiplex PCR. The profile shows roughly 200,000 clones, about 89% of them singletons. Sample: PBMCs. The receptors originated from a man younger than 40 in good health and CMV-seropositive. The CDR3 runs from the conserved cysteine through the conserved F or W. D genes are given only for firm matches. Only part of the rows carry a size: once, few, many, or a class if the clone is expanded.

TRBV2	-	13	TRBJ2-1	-	TGTGCCAGCAAAAACTCCCGAACAAATGAGCAGTTCTTC	CASKNSRTNEQFF
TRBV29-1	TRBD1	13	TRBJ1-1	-	TGCAGCGCCGGACAGGGGGCGGACACTGAAGCTTTCTTT	CSAGQGADTEAFF
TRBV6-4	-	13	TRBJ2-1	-	TGTGCCAGCAGTGAAGAGGGGTTTAGCGAGCAGTTCTTC	CASSEEGFSEQFF
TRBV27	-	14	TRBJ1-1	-	TGTGCCAGCAGTCGACAGAGCCTGAACACTGAAGCTTTCTTT	CASSRQSLNTEAFF
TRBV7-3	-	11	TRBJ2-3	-	TGTGCCAGCAGCTCTTCTAGCACGCAGTATTTT	CASSSSSTQYF
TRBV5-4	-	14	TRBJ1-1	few	TGTGCCAGCAGTCTATACCCCCAGGACAGTGAAGCTTTCTTT	CASSLYPQDSEAFF
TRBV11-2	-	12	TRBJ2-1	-	TGTGCCAGCAGCTTAGGAGCAAATGAGCAGTTCTTC	CASSLGANEQFF
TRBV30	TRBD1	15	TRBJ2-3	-	TGTGCCTGGAGTCCCGGGACAGGGGGCACAGATACGCAGTATTTT	CAWSPGTGGTDTQYF
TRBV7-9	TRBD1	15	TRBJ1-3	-	TGTGCCAGCAGCCGGACAGGGGGGGAAGGAAACACCATATATTTT	CASSRTGGEGNTIYF
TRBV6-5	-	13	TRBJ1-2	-	TGTGCCAGCAGTTTCCGGGACATTTACGGCTACACCTTC	CASSFRDIYGYTF
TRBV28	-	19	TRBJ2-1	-	TGTGCCAGCACCCTTCCTGTGGCCGGGCCGGGACCAAGGAACCATGAGCAGTTCTTC	CASTLPVAGPGPRNHEQFF
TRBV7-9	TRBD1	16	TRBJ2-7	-	TGTGCCAGCAGTAGATCCGGGACAGGGGACCCCTTGGAGCAGTACTTC	CASSRSGTGDPLEQYF
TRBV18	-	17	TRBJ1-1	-	TGTGCCAGCTCAGCCAGGAGGGGGTCCCCCGGGGACACTGAAGCTTTCTTT	CASSARRGSPGDTEAFF
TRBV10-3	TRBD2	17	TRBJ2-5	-	TGTGCCATCAGTGGGGCTAGCGGGGGAGCACCTCAAGAGACCCAGTACTTC	CAISGASGGAPQETQYF
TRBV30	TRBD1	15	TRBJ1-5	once	TGTGCCTTCCCTTCCGGGACAGGGGACGATCAGCCCCAGCATTTT	CAFPSGTGDDQPQHF
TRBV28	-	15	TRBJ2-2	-	TGTGCCAGCAGTTTGAGCGGTGCGAACACCGGGGAGCTGTTTTTT	CASSLSGANTGELFF
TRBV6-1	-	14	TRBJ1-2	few	TGTGCCAGCACCTACCTAGCGACTAACTATGGCTACACCTTC	CASTYLATNYGYTF